This TCR beta chain was sequenced during a study of T cell responses to AZD1222 COVID-19 vaccine. Data came from immunoSEQ multiplex PCR; TCRdb stores just in-frame clones and leaves some out. This table holds about 68,000 clones, about three quarters found once. Points on this clone: What it binds is unknown.

Study results and limitations: In a largely white British group with more females than males, clonal diversity was possibly underestimated. Vaccination with two AZD1222 doses was followed by a rise in Spike-specific TCR breadth and depth.

Per germline, CDR1 SGHVS and CDR2 FNYEAQ. This CDR3 has 14 amino acids. Trimming stripped 2 bases from V and 10 bases from J, with 15 bases between. The material sequenced was peripheral blood, taken on day 0 of AZD1222 vaccination. This chain connects TRBV7-6 to TRBJ1-5; D is uncertain. The source of this sequence is an adult in good health. The CDR3 coding sequence is TGTGCCAGCAGCTTATTTAGTGGGAGTCAACCCCAGCATTTT. Its protein product is CASSLFSGSQPQHF. Full variable domain (outside the CDR3, taken from reference TRBV7-6 and TRBJ1-5): GAGVSQSPRYKVTKRGQDVALRCDPISGHVSLYWYRQALGQGPEFLTYFNYEAQQDKSGLPNDRFSAERPEGSISTLTIQRTEQRDSAMYRCASSLFSGSQPQHFGDGTRLSIL.